Only a few counts were recorded for the clone carrying this T cell receptor beta chain. Its antigen remains unidentified. These data come from a study of blood T cells in healthy people across ages. Study conclusions and caveats: Unsorted PBMCs prevented conclusive naive versus antigen-experienced comparison.

It was with a sample-barcoded 5' primer and a J-beta primer mix that a second PCR of about 6 to 12 cycles was run. TCRdb recomputed calls from the 5' RACE reads with MiXCR, one row per CDR3 protein. Altogether about a million distinct CDR3 sequences are present, roughly 47% being singletons, with the ten largest covering 20% to 25%. V was clipped by 5 bases and J by 5 bases, with 16 bases between them. The CDR3 has 14 amino acids. The chain links TRBV12-3 or TRBV12-4 to TRBJ2-7; unclear D gene. Sequences were obtained from blood. The TCR was taken from a woman between 55 and 75 years old in good health. The CDR3 bases are TGTGCCAGCAGTACCCAAATAGGGAATCACGAGCAGTACTTC. Translation: CASSTQIGNHEQYF.